This TCR beta chain was found in a study of cytomegalovirus exposure and HLA in healthy donors. Findings and caveats of the study: The authors considered a cluster of highly shared sequence variants likely to be a sequencing artifact. In a later analysis, several top co-occurrence clusters appeared linked to parvovirus B19, influenza, CMV and Epstein-Barr virus.

The donors were healthy bone marrow donors. 60 Vbeta and 13 Jbeta primers were used in PCR. Repertoires were generated with immunoSEQ multiplex PCR, while TCRdb's copy carries only in-frame clones and drops some. The data show about 87,000 clones, roughly 70% seen once. CDR3 length: 15 amino acids. CDR1 is MDHEN and CDR2 is SYDVKM in the germline V gene. After removal of 5 bases from V and 3 bases from J, the junction contained 8 bases not matched to a gene. With respect to this clone: What it binds is not known.

The chain carries TRBV28 and TRBJ1-2; TRBD1 matches at 8 bases. This receptor was identified in a man aged 30 to 39 in good health and CMV-seropositive. The sample consisted of PBMCs. The CDR3 DNA is TGTGCCAGCAGTGAGAGCAGGGGGCGCGACTATGGCTACACCTTC. Its protein is CASSESRGRDYGYTF.